This T cell receptor beta chain was identified during a study of blood T cell repertoires in COVID-19. Here immunoSEQ multiplex PCR was the method, and the copy in TCRdb shows in-frame clones only, minus some. The sample consists of approximately 96,000 clones, more than 70% of them appearing once. The clonotype comes from a woman older than 75 with acute or convalescent COVID-19. The specimen was peripheral blood.

As DNA, the CDR3 is TGTGCCAGCGGTCAGTACGAGCAGTACTTC. This sequence encodes CASGQYEQYF. V gene TRBV2 combines with J gene TRBJ2-7; D is uncertain. This CDR3 comprises 10 residues. V was shortened by 8 bases and J by 4 bases, with 6 bases between the two germline ends. Germline lookup yields CDR1 SNHLY and CDR2 FYNNEI.